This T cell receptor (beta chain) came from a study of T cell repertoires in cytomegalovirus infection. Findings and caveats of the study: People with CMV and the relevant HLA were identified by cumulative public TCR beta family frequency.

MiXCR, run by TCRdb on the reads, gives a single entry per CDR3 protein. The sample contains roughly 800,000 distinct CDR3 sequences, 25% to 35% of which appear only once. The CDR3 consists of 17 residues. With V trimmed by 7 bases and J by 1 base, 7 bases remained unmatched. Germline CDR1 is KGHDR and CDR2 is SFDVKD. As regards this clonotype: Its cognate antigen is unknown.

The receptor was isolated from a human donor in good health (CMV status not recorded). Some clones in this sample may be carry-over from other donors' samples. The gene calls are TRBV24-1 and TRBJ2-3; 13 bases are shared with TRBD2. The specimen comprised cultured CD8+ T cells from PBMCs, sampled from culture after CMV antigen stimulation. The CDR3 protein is CATSPRTSGGGTDTQYF. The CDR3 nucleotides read TGTGCCACCAGCCCCAGGACTAGCGGGGGCGGCACAGATACGCAGTATTTT.